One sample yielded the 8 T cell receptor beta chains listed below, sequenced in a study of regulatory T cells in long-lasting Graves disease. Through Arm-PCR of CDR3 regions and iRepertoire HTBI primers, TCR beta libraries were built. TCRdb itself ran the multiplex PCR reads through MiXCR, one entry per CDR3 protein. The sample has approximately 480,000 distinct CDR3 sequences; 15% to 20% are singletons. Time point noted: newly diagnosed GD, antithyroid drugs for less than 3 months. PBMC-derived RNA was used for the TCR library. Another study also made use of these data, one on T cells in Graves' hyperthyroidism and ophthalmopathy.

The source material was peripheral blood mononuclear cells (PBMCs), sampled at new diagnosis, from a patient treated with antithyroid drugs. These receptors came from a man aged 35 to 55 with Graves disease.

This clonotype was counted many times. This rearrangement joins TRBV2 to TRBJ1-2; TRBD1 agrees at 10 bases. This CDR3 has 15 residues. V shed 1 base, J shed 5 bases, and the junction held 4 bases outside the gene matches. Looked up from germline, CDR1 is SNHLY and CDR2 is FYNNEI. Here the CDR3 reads CASSEERTGGYGYTF. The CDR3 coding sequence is TGTGCCAGCAGTGAAGAGAGGACAGGGGGATATGGCTACACCTTC.

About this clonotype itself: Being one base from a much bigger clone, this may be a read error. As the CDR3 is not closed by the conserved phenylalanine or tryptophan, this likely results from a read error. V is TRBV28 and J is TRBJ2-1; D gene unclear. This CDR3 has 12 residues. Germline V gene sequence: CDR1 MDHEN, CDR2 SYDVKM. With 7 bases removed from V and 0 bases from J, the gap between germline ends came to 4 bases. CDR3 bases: TGTGCCAGCAAAAGCTCCTACAATGAGCAGTTCTCC. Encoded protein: CASKSSYNEQFS.

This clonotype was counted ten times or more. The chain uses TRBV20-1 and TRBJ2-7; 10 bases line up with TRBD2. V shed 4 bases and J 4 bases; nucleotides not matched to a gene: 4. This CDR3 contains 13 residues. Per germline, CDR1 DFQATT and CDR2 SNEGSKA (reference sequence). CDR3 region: CSATSGSSYEQYF. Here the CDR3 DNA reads TGCAGTGCTACTAGCGGGAGCTCGTACGAGCAGTACTTC.

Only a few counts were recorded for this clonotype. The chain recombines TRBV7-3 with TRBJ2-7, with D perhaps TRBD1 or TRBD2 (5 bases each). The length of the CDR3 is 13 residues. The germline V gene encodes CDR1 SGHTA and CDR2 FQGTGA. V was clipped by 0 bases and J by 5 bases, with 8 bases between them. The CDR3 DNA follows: TGTGCCAGCAGCTTAACCCGAGGGGACGAGCAGTACTTC. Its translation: CASSLTRGDEQYF. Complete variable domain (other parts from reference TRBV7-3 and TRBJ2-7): GAGVSQTPSNKVTEKGKYVELRCDPISGHTALYWYRQSLGQGPEFLIYFQGTGAADDSGLPNDRFFAVRPEGSVSTLKIQRTERGDSAVYLCASSLTRGDEQYFGPGTRLTVT.

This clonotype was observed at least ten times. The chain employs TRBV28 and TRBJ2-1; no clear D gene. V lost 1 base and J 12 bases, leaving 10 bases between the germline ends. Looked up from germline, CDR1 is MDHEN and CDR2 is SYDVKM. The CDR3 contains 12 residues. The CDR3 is CASSLSKTRQFF. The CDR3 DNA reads TGTGCCAGCAGTTTATCAAAAACGAGGCAGTTCTTC.

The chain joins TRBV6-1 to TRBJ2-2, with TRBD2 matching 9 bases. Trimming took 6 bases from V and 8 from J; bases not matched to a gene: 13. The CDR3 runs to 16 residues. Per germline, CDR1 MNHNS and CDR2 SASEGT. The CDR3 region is CASSQPGASGNGELFF. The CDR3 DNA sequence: TGTGCCAGCAGCCAGCCGGGAGCTAGCGGGAATGGGGAGCTGTTTTTT.

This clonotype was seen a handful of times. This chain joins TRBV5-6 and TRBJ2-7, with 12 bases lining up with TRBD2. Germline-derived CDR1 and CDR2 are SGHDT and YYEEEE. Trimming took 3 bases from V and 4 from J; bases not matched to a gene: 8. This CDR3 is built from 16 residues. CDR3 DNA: TGTGCCAGCAGCTCGGAGACTAGCGGGAGTTTGTACGAGCAGTACTTC. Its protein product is CASSSETSGSLYEQYF.

The CDR3 loop is CASSLHGTVDRELFF. The CDR3 DNA follows: TGTGCCAGCAGTTTGCACGGGACAGTGGACCGGGAGCTGTTTTTT. The rearrangement links TRBV6-5 to TRBJ2-2; 7 nucleotides align to TRBD1. The V segment lost 4 bases and the J segment 9 bases; nucleotides outside the gene matches: 11. Germline CDR1 MNHEY, CDR2 SVGAGI. The CDR3 contains 15 residues.